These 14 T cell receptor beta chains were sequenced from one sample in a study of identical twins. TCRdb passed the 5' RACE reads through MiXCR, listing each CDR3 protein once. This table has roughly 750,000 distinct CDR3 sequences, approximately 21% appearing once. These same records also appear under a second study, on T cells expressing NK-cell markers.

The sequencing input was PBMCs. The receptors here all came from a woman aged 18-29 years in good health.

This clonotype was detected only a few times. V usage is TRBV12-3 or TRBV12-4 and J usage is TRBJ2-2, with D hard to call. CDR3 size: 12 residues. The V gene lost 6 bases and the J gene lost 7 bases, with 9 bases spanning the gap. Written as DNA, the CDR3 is TGTGCCAGCAGCCAAAGGAACGGGGAGCTGTTTTTT. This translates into CASSQRNGELFF.

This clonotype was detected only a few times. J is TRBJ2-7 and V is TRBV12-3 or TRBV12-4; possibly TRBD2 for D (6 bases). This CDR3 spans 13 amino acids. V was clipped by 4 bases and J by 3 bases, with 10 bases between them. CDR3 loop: CASSSGADYEQYF. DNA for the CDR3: TGTGCCAGCAGTTCGGGAGCGGACTACGAGCAGTACTTC.

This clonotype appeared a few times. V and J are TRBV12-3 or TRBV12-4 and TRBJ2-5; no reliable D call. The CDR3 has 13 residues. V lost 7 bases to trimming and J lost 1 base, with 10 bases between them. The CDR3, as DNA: TGTGCCAGCAATTTCCTGGGCCAAGAGACCCAGTACTTC. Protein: CASNFLGQETQYF.

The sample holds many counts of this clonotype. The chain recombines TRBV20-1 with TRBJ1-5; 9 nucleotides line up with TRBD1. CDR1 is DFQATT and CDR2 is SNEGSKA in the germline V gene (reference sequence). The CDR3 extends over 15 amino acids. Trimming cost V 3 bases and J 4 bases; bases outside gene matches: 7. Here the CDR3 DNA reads TGCAGTGCTAGCAAATCGACAGGGGGTAATCAGCCCCAGCATTTT. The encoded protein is CSASKSTGGNQPQHF.

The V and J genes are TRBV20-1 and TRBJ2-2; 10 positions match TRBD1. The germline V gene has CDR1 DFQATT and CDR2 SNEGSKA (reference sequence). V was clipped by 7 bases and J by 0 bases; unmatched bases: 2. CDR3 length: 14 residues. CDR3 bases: TGCAGTGTTGGACAGGGGGCGAACACCGGGGAGCTGTTTTTT. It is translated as CSVGQGANTGELFF.

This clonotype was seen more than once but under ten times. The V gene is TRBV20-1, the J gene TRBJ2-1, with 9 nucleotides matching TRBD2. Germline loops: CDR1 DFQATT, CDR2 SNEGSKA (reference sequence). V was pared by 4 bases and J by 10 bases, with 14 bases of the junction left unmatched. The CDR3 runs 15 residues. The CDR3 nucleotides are TGCAGTGCTACTCTAGCGGGAATGATTACCGCGGAGCAGTTCTTC. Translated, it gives CSATLAGMITAEQFF.

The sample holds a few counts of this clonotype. DNA for the CDR3: TGTGCCAGCAGCCAAGATATAAGGGGGCTATACGAGCAGTACTTC. Protein sequence: CASSQDIRGLYEQYF. The chain recombines TRBV3-1 with TRBJ2-7; 7 nucleotides align to TRBD1. The CDR3 extends over 15 amino acids. With 0 bases clipped from V and 4 bases from J, the junction kept 6 bases outside the gene matches. Germline V gene sequence: CDR1 LGHDT, CDR2 YNNKEL (reference sequence).

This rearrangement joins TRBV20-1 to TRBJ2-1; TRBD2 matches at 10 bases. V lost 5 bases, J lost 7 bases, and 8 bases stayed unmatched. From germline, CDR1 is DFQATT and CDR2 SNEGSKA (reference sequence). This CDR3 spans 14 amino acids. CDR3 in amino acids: CSAGLAGVGNEQFF. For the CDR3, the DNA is TGCAGTGCTGGCCTAGCGGGAGTAGGGAATGAGCAGTTCTTC.

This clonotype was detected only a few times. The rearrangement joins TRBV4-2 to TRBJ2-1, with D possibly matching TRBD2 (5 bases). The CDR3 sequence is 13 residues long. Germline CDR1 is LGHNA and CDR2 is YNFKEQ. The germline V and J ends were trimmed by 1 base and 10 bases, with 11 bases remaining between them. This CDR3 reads CASSQARASEQFF. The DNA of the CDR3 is TGTGCCAGCAGCCAAGCTCGGGCTAGCGAGCAGTTCTTC.

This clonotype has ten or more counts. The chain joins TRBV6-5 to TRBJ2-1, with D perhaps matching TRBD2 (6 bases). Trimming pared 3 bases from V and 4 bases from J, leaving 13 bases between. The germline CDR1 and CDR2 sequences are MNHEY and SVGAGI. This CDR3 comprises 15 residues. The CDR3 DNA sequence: TGTGCCAGCAGTTATAGAGGGAGGAGTTACAATGAGCAGTTCTTC. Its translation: CASSYRGRSYNEQFF.

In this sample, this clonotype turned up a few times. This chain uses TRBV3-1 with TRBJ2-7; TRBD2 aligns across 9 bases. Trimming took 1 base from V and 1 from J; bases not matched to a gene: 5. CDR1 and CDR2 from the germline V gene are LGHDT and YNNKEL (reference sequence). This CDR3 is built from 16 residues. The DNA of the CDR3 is TGTGCCAGCAGCCAAGTCCCTAGCGGGATTTCCTACGAGCAGTACTTC. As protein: CASSQVPSGISYEQYF.

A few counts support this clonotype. CDR3 DNA sequence: TGCAGTGCTGGTGGACTAGCGCTTAACTACAATGAGCAGTTCTTC. It is translated as CSAGGLALNYNEQFF. V is TRBV20-1 and J is TRBJ2-1, with 9 bases that match TRBD2. Germline CDR1 reads DFQATT; CDR2 reads SNEGSKA (reference sequence). V lost 5 bases to trimming and J lost 3 bases; unmatched junction nucleotides: 8. CDR3 length: 15 residues.

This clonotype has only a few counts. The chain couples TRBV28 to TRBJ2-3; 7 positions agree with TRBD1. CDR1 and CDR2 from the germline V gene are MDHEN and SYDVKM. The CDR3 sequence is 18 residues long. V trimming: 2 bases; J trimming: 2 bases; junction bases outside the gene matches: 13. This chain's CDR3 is CASSLSSRDRRITDTQYF. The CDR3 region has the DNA TGTGCCAGCAGTTTAAGTTCCCGGGACAGACGTATCACAGATACGCAGTATTTT.

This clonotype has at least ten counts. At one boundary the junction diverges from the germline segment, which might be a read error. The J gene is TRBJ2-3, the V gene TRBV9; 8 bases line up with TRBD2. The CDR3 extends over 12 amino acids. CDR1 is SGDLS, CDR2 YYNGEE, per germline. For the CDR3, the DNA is TGTGCCAGCAGCGCCCCGGGACTAGGCAGGAATTTT. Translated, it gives CASSAPGLGRNF.